This is a list of T cell receptor beta chains from one sample in a study of blood T cell repertoires in COVID-19. Here immunoSEQ multiplex PCR was the method, and the copy in TCRdb shows in-frame clones only, minus some. The sample includes around 260,000 clones, 84% of them seen just once. Sequences were obtained from peripheral blood. These receptors were collected from a man between 60 and 70 years old with acute or convalescent COVID-19. The conserved cysteine and the conserved F or W are not part of the CDR3 here.

cdr3_aa	v_call
ASSQDLRDRGMSDYGYT	TRBV4-2
ASSPQTGGEGETQY	TRBV7-8
ASSLEGQGWYEQY	TRBV5-1
ASSPRTVASSGANVLT	TRBV9
ASSPPPGFGIETQY	TRBV18
ASSGTSGSYEQY	TRBV19
ASSLGGADRVEKQY	TRBV5-4
ASSITSGETQY	TRBV19
ASSWGQGAGGANVLT	TRBV28
ASSQGTEPYEQY	TRBV5-1
ASSYYQGWGEQF	TRBV6-2/TRBV6-3
ASSAGRGAYKNIQY	TRBV7-2
ASSLNRAVRNEQF	TRBV13
ASHLGRELDTGELF	TRBV4-2
ASSLATGGDAEAF	TRBV7-9
ASSPMEDTEAF	TRBV18
ASSFSSGREWEQY	TRBV7-2
ASSFGLAGQETQY	TRBV28
ASSDASGGSDTQY	TRBV6-4
ASSYSTVNNSPLH	TRBV6-5
ASSIRDRPYEQY	TRBV11-2
ASSQAPFGANVLT	TRBV4-3
ASSPLRDTEAF	TRBV18
ASSVGGRLYGYT	TRBV9
VSASYNEQF	TRBV19
ASSGQVYTGELF	TRBV25-1
ASNPGHGTMNTEAF	TRBV9
ASFGVGLAKNIQY	TRBV28
ASSYSNTGGHQPQH	TRBV6-2/TRBV6-3
ASSLGVGVTYEQY	TRBV11-2
ASSLDTSYEQY	TRBV5-1
ASSPMDTNQPQH	TRBV18
ASSHPPSGQNNEQF	TRBV4-1
AISGTANEKLF	TRBV10-3
ASSWVERELTDTQY	TRBV7-9
ASSVVGTGSHEQF	TRBV9
ASSVAGHTEAF	TRBV9
ASSSPRQGGTEAF	TRBV5-4
ASSFTAYADTQY	TRBV7-8
ASSLRLSGNTIY	TRBV7-2
ASSLQGSLQETQY	TRBV7-9
AIRTGIGYGYT	TRBV10-3
ASSLTSGRQY	TRBV28
ASSYNRPNNSPLH	TRBV6-5
ASSAAQNTEAF	TRBV9
ASSLLATGSYEQY	TRBV5-1